The rows below give T cell receptor beta chains drawn from one sample of a study of OX40 agonist ivuxolimab in advanced cancers. TCRdb's table, derived via immunoSEQ multiplex PCR, lists solely in-frame clones and lacks some. The data show tens of thousands of clones, about 90% seen once. This specimen was CD4+ or CD8+ T cells sorted from blood, taken in a trial of the OX40 agonist ivuxolimab. The receptor set was obtained from an adult with an advanced solid tumor such as melanoma, head and neck, liver or kidney cancer. Both conserved end residues are part of each CDR3. A D gene is named only where the DNA matches it firmly. Not all rows give a size; the values are once, few, many and, for expanded clones, a class.

CDR3 length	clone size	V gene	D gene	J gene	CDR3 protein	CDR3 DNA
17	NA	TRBV5-5	TRBD2	TRBJ2-7	CASSLEGLARGNYEQYF	TGTGCCAGCAGCTTGGAGGGACTAGCTAGAGGAAACTACGAGCAGTACTTC
14	NA	TRBV5-4	NA	TRBJ2-5	CASSHGTAQETQYF	TGTGCCAGCAGCCACGGGACGGCTCAAGAGACCCAGTACTTC
16	NA	TRBV4-1	NA	TRBJ2-1	CASSQPGRGQGNEQFF	TGCGCCAGCAGCCAGCCGGGGAGGGGGCAGGGGAATGAGCAGTTCTTC
16	NA	TRBV6-6	NA	TRBJ2-1	CASSSGLPASYNEQFF	TGTGCCAGCAGTTCGGGACTCCCCGCCTCCTACAATGAGCAGTTCTTC
13	NA	TRBV5-4	NA	TRBJ2-7	CASSLEPLYEQYF	TGTGCCAGCAGCTTGGAACCGCTCTACGAGCAGTACTTC
13	NA	TRBV7-9	NA	TRBJ1-3	CASSPRVGNTIYF	TGTGCCAGCAGCCCCAGGGTGGGAAACACCATATATTTT
17	once	TRBV30	TRBD2	TRBJ2-3	CAWSVRWGTSGTDTQYF	TGTGCCTGGAGTGTAAGGTGGGGGACTAGCGGGACGGATACGCAGTATTTT
15	NA	TRBV14	TRBD1	TRBJ1-6	CASSQSGTGPSPLHF	TGTGCCAGCAGCCAATCCGGGACAGGGCCTTCACCCCTCCACTTT
13	NA	TRBV6-6	NA	TRBJ1-1	CASSYGRNTEAFF	TGTGCCAGCAGTTACGGCAGGAACACTGAAGCTTTCTTT
16	NA	TRBV7-8	NA	TRBJ2-7	CASSFPALRISYEQYF	TGTGCCAGCAGCTTCCCGGCTCTGAGGATATCCTACGAGCAGTACTTC
14	NA	TRBV27	TRBD1	TRBJ2-7	CASSLNRGPYEQYF	TGTGCCAGCAGTTTAAACAGGGGGCCCTACGAGCAGTACTTC
13	NA	TRBV12-5	NA	TRBJ2-3	CASGYRGEDTQYF	TGTGCTAGTGGTTACCGGGGAGAAGATACGCAGTATTTT
13	once	TRBV10-3	NA	TRBJ2-3	CAISSGTKDTQYF	TGTGCCATCAGTTCCGGGACAAAAGATACGCAGTATTTT
15	NA	TRBV5-4	TRBD2	TRBJ2-1	CASSLSSREWDEQFF	TGTGCCAGCAGCTTGTCCTCGCGGGAGTGGGATGAGCAGTTCTTC
14	NA	TRBV15	NA	TRBJ1-3	CATSRDRTGNTIYF	TGTGCCACCAGCAGAGATCGAACTGGAAACACCATATATTTT
11	NA	TRBV6-5	NA	TRBJ2-5	CASSWGETQYF	TGTGCCAGCAGTTGGGGGGAGACCCAGTACTTC
14	NA	TRBV5-4	TRBD1	TRBJ2-2	CASSPNRGAGELFF	TGTGCCAGCAGCCCTAACAGGGGTGCCGGGGAGCTGTTTTTT
15	NA	TRBV5-1	NA	TRBJ2-4	CASSHGSTAKNIQYF	TGCGCCAGCAGCCACGGGAGCACGGCCAAAAACATTCAGTACTTC
15	once	TRBV7-3	NA	TRBJ2-3	CASSLSLANTDTQYF	TGTGCCAGCAGCTTAAGTTTAGCGAACACAGATACGCAGTATTTT
16	NA	TRBV19	TRBD1	TRBJ2-2	CASSGTGELNTGELFF	TGTGCCAGTAGTGGGACAGGAGAATTGAACACCGGGGAGCTGTTTTTT
17	NA	TRBV4-2	TRBD2	TRBJ2-3	CASSPLPTGGNTDTQYF	TGTGCCAGCAGCCCTCTGCCCACGGGGGGAAACACAGATACGCAGTATTTT
16	NA	TRBV6-5	NA	TRBJ2-5	CASSYQVTQVQETQYF	TGTGCCAGCAGTTACCAGGTGACGCAGGTTCAAGAGACCCAGTACTTC
14	once	TRBV2	NA	TRBJ2-1	CASSGTAWSNEQFF	TGTGCCAGCAGTGGGACAGCTTGGAGCAATGAGCAGTTCTTC
10	NA	TRBV6-1	NA	TRBJ1-5	CATSRGAQHF	TGTGCCACCTCCCGGGGGGCCCAGCATTTT
18	NA	TRBV11-3	TRBD1	TRBJ1-5	CASSLGGGGPCGNQPQHF	TGTGCCAGCAGCTTAGGAGGAGGGGGCCCCTGTGGCAATCAGCCCCAGCATTTT
15	NA	TRBV19	TRBD1	TRBJ1-5	CASSISRTGDQPQHF	TGTGCCAGTAGTATTTCCAGGACAGGGGATCAGCCCCAGCATTTT
13	NA	TRBV7-3	NA	TRBJ2-2	CDLTGDNTGELFF	TGTGACCTTACCGGGGATAACACCGGGGAGCTGTTTTTT
15	NA	TRBV7-9	NA	TRBJ1-5	CASSLRQGSNQPQHF	TGTGCCAGCAGCTTAAGGCAGGGGTCCAATCAGCCCCAGCATTTT
14	NA	TRBV19	NA	TRBJ2-7	CASSTQGGPYEQYF	TGTGCCAGTAGTACCCAGGGAGGCCCCTACGAGCAGTACTTC
17	once	TRBV28	NA	TRBJ2-3	CASRGQGAGGAGDTQYF	TGTGCCAGCAGGGGACAGGGTGCCGGGGGGGCTGGGGATACGCAGTATTTT
14	NA	TRBV7-2	NA	TRBJ1-1	CASSFRVYSTEAFF	TGTGCCAGCAGCTTTCGGGTGTATAGCACTGAAGCTTTCTTT
13	few	TRBV19	NA	TRBJ1-1	CASSTRTNAEAFF	TGTGCCAGTAGTACCCGTACGAACGCTGAAGCTTTCTTT
14	NA	TRBV28	NA	TRBJ2-7	CASSPHIPAYEQYF	TGTGCCAGCAGTCCCCACATCCCAGCCTACGAGCAGTACTTC
13	NA	TRBV5-4	TRBD2	TRBJ2-5	CASRPSGEETQYF	TGTGCCAGCAGACCTAGCGGGGAAGAGACCCAGTACTTC
13	NA	TRBV7-2	NA	TRBJ2-3	CASSQTKTDTQYF	TGTGCCAGCAGTCAAACGAAGACGGATACGCAGTATTTT
13	NA	TRBV18	NA	TRBJ2-5	CASSPQGSETQYF	TGTGCCAGCTCACCACAGGGGTCAGAGACCCAGTACTTC
15	NA	TRBV5-4	TRBD2	TRBJ2-7	CASSRGLAGDYEQYF	TGTGCCAGCAGCCGTGGACTAGCGGGAGATTACGAGCAGTACTTC
14	once	TRBV18	TRBD1	TRBJ1-4	CASSPRTGDEKLFF	TGTGCCAGCTCACCCCGGACAGGGGATGAAAAACTGTTTTTT
15	NA	TRBV9	TRBD1	TRBJ2-1	CASSEQGKPYNEQFF	TGTGCCAGCAGCGAACAGGGGAAACCGTACAATGAGCAGTTCTTC
13	NA	TRBV14	NA	TRBJ2-2	CASSQDLPGELFF	TGTGCCAGCAGCCAAGATCTCCCCGGGGAGCTGTTTTTT
13	NA	TRBV30	NA	TRBJ2-5	CAWRQGQQETQYF	TGTGCCTGGAGACAAGGACAGCAAGAGACCCAGTACTTC
16	medium-sized	TRBV19	NA	TRBJ1-6	CASRNSGVGDNSPLHF	TGTGCCAGTAGGAATTCGGGGGTTGGAGATAATTCACCCCTCCACTTT
15	NA	TRBV10-2	TRBD2	TRBJ2-1	CASSGTSSPYNEQFF	TGCGCCAGCAGCGGGACTAGCTCCCCTTACAATGAGCAGTTCTTC
17	NA	TRBV10-2	NA	TRBJ1-6	CASSDAGQGSYNSPLHF	TGCGCCAGCAGTGATGCGGGGCAGGGCTCCTATAATTCACCCCTCCACTTT
13	NA	TRBV5-4	NA	TRBJ2-1	CASSFLAYNEQFF	TGTGCCAGCAGCTTCCTAGCTTACAATGAGCAGTTCTTC
16	NA	TRBV28	NA	TRBJ2-6	CASSWATGPGANVLTF	TGTGCCAGCAGTTGGGCTACAGGGCCTGGGGCCAACGTCCTGACTTTC
14	NA	TRBV6-1	NA	TRBJ2-7	CASSDGGGIDEQYF	TGTGCCAGCAGTGATGGGGGAGGAATCGACGAGCAGTACTTC
13	NA	TRBV7-2	NA	TRBJ2-7	CASSRPPANEQYF	TGTGCCAGCAGCCGCCCCCCGGCCAACGAGCAGTACTTC
14	NA	TRBV10-3	NA	TRBJ2-5	CAISASRGQETQYF	TGTGCCATCAGTGCATCGAGGGGCCAAGAGACCCAGTACTTC
17	NA	TRBV10-3	NA	TRBJ2-1	CAISESRSGNHGGEQFF	TGTGCCATCAGTGAGTCCCGTTCAGGGAATCACGGTGGTGAGCAGTTCTTC
15	NA	TRBV11-2	TRBD2	TRBJ2-5	CASSGGLAAQETQYF	TGTGCCAGCAGCGGAGGACTAGCGGCACAAGAGACCCAGTACTTC
15	NA	TRBV4-3	NA	TRBJ2-4	CASSQVRGAKNIQYF	TGCGCCAGCAGCCAAGTCCGGGGGGCCAAAAACATTCAGTACTTC
15	NA	TRBV28	NA	TRBJ1-1	CASSPPDRMNTEAFF	TGTGCCAGCAGTCCCCCCGACAGAATGAACACTGAAGCTTTCTTT
13	NA	TRBV28	NA	TRBJ1-1	CASTPGGGTEAFF	TGTGCCAGCACCCCGGGGGGGGGCACTGAAGCTTTCTTT
13	NA	TRBV29-1	NA	TRBJ2-3	CSVNRGGADTQYF	TGCAGCGTAAACAGGGGGGGGGCAGATACGCAGTATTTT
14	NA	TRBV11-1	NA	TRBJ1-2	CASSLAGYSDGYTF	TGTGCCAGCAGCTTAGCCGGCTACTCGGATGGCTACACCTTC
15	NA	TRBV7-7	TRBD2	TRBJ2-1	CASSPSGGRWNEQFF	TGTGCTAGCAGCCCTAGCGGGGGGCGGTGGAATGAGCAGTTCTTC